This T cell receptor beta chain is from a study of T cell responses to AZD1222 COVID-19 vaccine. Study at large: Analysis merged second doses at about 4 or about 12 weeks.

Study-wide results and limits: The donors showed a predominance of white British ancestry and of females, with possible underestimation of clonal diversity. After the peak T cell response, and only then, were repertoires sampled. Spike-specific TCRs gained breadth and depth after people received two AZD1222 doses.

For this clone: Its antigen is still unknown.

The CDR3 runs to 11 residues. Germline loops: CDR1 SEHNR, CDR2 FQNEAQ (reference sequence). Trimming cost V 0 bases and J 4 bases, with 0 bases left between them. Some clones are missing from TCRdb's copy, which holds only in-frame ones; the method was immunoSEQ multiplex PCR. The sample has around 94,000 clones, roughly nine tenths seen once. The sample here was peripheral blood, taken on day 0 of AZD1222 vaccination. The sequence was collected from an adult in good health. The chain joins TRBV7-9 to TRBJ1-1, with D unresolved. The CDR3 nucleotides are TGTGCCAGCAGCTTAGCCACTGAAGCTTTCTTT. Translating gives CASSLATEAFF.